These 3 T cell receptor beta chains share one sample of origin, sequenced in a study of blood T cell repertoires in COVID-19. Profiled with immunoSEQ multiplex PCR; TCRdb holds only in-frame clones, not every one. The sample lists more than 200,000 clones, around 82% occurring once. Sample: peripheral blood. These receptor sequences come from a woman aged 40 to 50 with active or convalescent COVID-19.

The chain uses TRBV12-3 or TRBV12-4 and TRBJ1-2; D remains ambiguous. V gave up 2 bases and J gave up 2 bases, with 3 bases separating them. There are 12 residues in the CDR3. This CDR3 reads CASSLQNYGYTF. The DNA of the CDR3 is TGTGCCAGCAGTTTACAGAACTATGGCTACACCTTC.

V is TRBV4-2 and J is TRBJ1-2; 10 bases are shared with TRBD1. This CDR3 has 20 amino acids. V shed 3 bases, J shed 1 base, and the junction held 17 bases outside the gene matches. Germline CDR1 reads LGHNA; CDR2 reads YNFKEQ. CDR3 sequence reads: CASSHSSFNFGTGVNYGYTF. In nucleotides, the CDR3 is TGTGCCAGCAGCCATAGTTCGTTTAATTTTGGGACAGGGGTTAACTATGGCTACACCTTC.

CDR3 nucleotides: TGTGCCAGCAGCCCATACTATTCAACTAATGAAAAACTGTTTTTT. Residues: CASSPYYSTNEKLFF. The J gene is TRBJ1-4, the V gene TRBV5-8; unclear D gene. Germline V gene data show CDR1 as SGHTS and CDR2 as YDEGEE. The CDR3 is 15 residues long. The V end was cut by 4 bases, the J end by 0 bases, with 10 bases between.